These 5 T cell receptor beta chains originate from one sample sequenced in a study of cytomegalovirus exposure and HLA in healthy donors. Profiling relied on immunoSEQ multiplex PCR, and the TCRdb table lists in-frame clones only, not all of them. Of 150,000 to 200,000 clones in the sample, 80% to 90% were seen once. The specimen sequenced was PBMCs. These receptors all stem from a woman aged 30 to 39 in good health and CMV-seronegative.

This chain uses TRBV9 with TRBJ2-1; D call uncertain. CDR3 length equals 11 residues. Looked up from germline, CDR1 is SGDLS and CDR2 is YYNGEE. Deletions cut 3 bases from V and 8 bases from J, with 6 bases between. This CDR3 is CASSGRDEQFF. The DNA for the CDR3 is TGTGCCAGCAGCGGACGGGATGAGCAGTTCTTC.

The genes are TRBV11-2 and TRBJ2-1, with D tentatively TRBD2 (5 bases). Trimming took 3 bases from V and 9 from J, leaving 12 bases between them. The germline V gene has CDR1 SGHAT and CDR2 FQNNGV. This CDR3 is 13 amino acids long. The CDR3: CASSFTRDTEQFF. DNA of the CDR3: TGTGCCAGCAGCTTTACTAGAGATACTGAGCAGTTCTTC.

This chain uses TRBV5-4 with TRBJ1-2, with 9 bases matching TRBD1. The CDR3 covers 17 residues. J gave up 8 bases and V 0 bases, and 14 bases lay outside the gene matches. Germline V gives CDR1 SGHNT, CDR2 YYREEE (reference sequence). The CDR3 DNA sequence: TGTGCCAGCAGCTTGGCGCAGGCGGGACAGGGTTGGTGGGGCTACACCTTC. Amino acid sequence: CASSLAQAGQGWWGYTF.

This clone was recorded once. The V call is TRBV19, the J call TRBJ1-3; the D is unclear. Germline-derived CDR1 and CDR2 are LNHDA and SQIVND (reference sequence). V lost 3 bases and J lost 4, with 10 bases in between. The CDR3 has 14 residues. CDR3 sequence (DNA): TGTGCCAGTAGTATGGGGAGTTGGGGAAACACCATATATTTT. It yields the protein CASSMGSWGNTIYF. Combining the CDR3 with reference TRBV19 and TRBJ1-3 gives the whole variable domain DGGITQSPKYLFRKEGQNVTLSCEQNLNHDAMYWYRQDPGQGLRLIYYSQIVNDFQKGDIAEGYSVSREKKESFPLTVTSAQKNPTAFYLCASSMGSWGNTIYFGEGSWLTVV.

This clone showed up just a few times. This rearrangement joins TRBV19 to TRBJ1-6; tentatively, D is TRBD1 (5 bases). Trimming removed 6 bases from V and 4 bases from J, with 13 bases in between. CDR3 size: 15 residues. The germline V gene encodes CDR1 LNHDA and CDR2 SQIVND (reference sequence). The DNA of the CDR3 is TGTGCCAGTAGAGATAGAGACAGATATAATTCACCCCTCCACTTT. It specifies CASRDRDRYNSPLHF.